This T cell receptor beta chain was obtained from a study of T-cell memory formation after mild COVID-19. About the study: Most TCR clusters belonged to a single donor. Study results and limitations: Most CD4+ clones that shrank were in CM and EM, while CD8+ ones turned up in EMRA. Memory from before infection featured some responding clones, which suggests cross-reactive memory joined.

The table lists this clonotype with a few counts. Its antigen is currently unknown. Sample barcodes and UMIs were carried by the TCR alpha and TCR beta cDNA libraries that 5'RACE generated with constant-segment primers. TCRdb itself ran the 5' RACE reads through MiXCR, one entry per CDR3 protein. The sample carries 290,000 or so distinct CDR3 sequences, around 19% recorded once. There are 12 residues in the CDR3. Germline CDR1 is SEHNR and CDR2 is FQNEAQ (reference sequence). J lost 14 bases, V lost 5 bases, and 8 bases had no gene match. The chain is built from TRBV7-9 and TRBJ2-1; 8 positions match TRBD2. The origin of this receptor is a man aged 18 to 30 who had mild COVID-19 (a few samples of this study predate the infection). Cell type and time point are not known. Sequencing was carried out using PBMCs or a T cell subset sorted from them (not recorded which). The CDR3 reads CASSRSGGLEFF. The CDR3 coding sequence is TGTGCCAGCAGCCGGAGCGGGGGCCTTGAGTTCTTC. The variable domain in full, with the rest retrieved from reference TRBV7-9 and TRBJ2-1, is DTGVSQNPRHKITKRGQNVTFRCDPISEHNRLYWYRQTLGQGPEFLTYFQNEAQLEKSRLLSDRFSAERPKGSFSTLEIQRTEQGDSAMYLCASSRSGGLEFFGPGTRLTVL.